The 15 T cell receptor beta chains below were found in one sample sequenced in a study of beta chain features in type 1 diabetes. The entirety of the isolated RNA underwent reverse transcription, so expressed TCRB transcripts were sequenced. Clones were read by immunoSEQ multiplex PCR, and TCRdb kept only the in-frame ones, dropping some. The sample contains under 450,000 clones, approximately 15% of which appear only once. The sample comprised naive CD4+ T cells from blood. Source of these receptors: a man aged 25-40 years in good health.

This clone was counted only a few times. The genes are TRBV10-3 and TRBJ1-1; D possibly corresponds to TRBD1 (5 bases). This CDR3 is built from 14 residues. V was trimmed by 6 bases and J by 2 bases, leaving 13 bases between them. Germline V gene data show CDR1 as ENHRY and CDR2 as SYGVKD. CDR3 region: CAIRGTDANTEAFF. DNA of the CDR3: TGTGCCATCAGAGGGACGGACGCAAACACTGAAGCTTTCTTT.

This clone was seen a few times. The CDR3 DNA follows: TGCAGCGTAACAGGGGGAGAAAAACTGTTTTTT. Translation: CSVTGGEKLFF. The chain links TRBV29-1 to TRBJ1-4; 8 nucleotides line up with TRBD1. The CDR3 has 11 residues. Germline lookup yields CDR1 SQVTM and CDR2 ANQGSEA. The V segment lost 6 bases and the J segment 8 bases; nucleotides outside the gene matches: 2.

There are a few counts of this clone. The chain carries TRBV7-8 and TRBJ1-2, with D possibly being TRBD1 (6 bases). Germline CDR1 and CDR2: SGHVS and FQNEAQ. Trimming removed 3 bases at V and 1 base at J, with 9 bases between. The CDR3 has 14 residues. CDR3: CASSLDSVNYGYTF. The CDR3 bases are TGTGCCAGCAGCTTGGACAGCGTTAACTATGGCTACACCTTC.

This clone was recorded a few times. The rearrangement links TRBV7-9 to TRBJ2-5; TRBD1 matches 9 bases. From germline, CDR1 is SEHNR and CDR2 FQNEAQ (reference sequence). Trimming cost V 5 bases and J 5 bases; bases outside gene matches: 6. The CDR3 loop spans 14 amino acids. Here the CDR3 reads CASSRLDRGETQYF. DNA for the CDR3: TGTGCCAGCAGCCGACTGGACAGGGGCGAGACCCAGTACTTC.

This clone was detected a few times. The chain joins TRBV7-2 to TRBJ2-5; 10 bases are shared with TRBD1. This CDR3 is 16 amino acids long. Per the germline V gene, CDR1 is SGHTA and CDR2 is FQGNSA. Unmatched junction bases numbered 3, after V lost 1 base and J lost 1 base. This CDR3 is CASSLVGQGGQETQYF. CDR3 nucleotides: TGTGCCAGCAGCTTAGTCGGACAGGGGGGCCAAGAGACCCAGTACTTC.

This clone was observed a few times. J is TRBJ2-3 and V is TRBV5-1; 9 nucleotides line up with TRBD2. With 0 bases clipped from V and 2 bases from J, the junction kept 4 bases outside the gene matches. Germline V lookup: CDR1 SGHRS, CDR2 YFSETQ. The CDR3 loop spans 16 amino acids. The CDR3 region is CASSLVLAGNTDTQYF. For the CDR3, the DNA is TGCGCCAGCAGCTTGGTGCTAGCGGGGAACACAGATACGCAGTATTTT.

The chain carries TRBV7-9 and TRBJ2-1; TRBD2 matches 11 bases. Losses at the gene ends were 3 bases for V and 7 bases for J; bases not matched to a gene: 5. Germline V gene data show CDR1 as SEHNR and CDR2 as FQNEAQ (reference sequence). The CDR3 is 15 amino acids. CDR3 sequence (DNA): TGTGCCAGCAGCTTCGCACTAGCGGGGGTTAATGAGCAGTTCTTC. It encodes CASSFALAGVNEQFF. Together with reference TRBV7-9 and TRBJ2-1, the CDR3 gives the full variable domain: DTGVSQNPRHKITKRGQNVTFRCDPISEHNRLYWYRQTLGQGPEFLTYFQNEAQLEKSRLLSDRFSAERPKGSFSTLEIQRTEQGDSAMYLCASSFALAGVNEQFFGPGTRLTVL.

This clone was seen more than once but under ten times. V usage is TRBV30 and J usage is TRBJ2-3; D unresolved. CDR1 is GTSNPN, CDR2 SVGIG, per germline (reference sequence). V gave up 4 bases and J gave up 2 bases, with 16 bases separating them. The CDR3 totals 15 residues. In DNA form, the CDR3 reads TGTGCCTGGAAAGTGCGCGTCGGGTACACAGATACGCAGTATTTT. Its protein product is CAWKVRVGYTDTQYF.

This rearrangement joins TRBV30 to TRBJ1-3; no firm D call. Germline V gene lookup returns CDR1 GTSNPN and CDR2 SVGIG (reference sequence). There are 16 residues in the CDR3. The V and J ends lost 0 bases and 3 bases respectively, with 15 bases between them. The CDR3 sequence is CAWSVRGLVGGNTIYF. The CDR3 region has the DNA TGTGCCTGGAGTGTACGGGGTTTGGTTGGTGGAAACACCATATATTTT.

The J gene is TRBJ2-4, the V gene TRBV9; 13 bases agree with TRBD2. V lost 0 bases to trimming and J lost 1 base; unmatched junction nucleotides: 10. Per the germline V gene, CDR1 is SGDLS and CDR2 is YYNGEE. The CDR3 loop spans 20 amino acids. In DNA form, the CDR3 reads TGTGCCAGCAGCGTAGGGCTTACTAGCGGGGGGGCCGTCGCCAAAAACATTCAGTACTTC. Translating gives CASSVGLTSGGAVAKNIQYF.

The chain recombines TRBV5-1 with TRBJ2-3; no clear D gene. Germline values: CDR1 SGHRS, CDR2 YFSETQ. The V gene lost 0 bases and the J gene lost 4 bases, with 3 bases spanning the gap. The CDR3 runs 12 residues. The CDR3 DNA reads TGCGCCAGCAGCTTGGTGGCAGATACGCAGTATTTT. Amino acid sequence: CASSLVADTQYF. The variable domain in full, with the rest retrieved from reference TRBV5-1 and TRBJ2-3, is KAGVTQTPRYLIKTRGQQVTLSCSPISGHRSVSWYQQTPGQGLQFLFEYFSETQRNKGNFPGRFSGRQFSNSRSEMNVSTLELGDSALYLCASSLVADTQYFGPGTRLTVL.

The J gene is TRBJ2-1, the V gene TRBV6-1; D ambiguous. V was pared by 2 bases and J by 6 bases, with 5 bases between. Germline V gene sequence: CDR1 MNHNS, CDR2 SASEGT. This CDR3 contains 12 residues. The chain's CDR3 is CASSEKANEQFF. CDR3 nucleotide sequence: TGTGCCAGCAGTGAAAAGGCCAATGAGCAGTTCTTC.

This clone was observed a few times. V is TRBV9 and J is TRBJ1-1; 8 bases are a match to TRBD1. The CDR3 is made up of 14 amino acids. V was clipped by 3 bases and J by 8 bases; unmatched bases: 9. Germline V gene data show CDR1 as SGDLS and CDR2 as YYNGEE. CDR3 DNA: TGTGCCAGCAGCGAAACAGGGGGGACACAAGAAGCTTTCTTT. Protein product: CASSETGGTQEAFF. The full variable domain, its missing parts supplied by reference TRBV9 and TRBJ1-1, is DSGVTQTPKHLITATGQRVTLRCSPRSGDLSVYWYQQSLDQGLQFLIQYYNGEERAKGNILERFSAQQFPDLHSELNLSSLELGDSALYFCASSETGGTQEAFFGQGTRLTVV.

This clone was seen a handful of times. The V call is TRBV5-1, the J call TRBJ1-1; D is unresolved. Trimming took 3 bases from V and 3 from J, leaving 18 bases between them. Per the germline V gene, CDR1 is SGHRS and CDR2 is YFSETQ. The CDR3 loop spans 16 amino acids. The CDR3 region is CASSSHRPVKDTEAFF. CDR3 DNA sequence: TGCGCCAGCAGCTCTCATCGACCCGTAAAGGACACTGAAGCTTTCTTT.

The CDR3 sequence: CASSPGGGGSSYNEQFF. DNA for the CDR3: TGTGCCAGCAGCCCTGGGGGCGGGGGAAGCTCCTACAATGAGCAGTTCTTC. This chain connects TRBV7-9 to TRBJ2-1; a possible D gene is TRBD2 (7 bases). The CDR3 totals 17 residues. Germline CDR1 and CDR2: SEHNR and FQNEAQ (reference sequence). V was clipped by 5 bases and J by 0 bases, with 17 bases between them.